One T cell receptor beta chain is described in this entry. Its antigen remains unknown. Trimming pared 3 bases from V and 4 bases from J, leaving 27 bases between. Germline V lookup: CDR1 GTSNPN, CDR2 SVGIG (reference sequence). This CDR3 is 18 amino acids long. Investigators isolated RNA and reverse transcribed it into cDNA to act as the sequencing template. The protocol was immunoSEQ multiplex PCR, while the TCRdb copy is restricted to in-frame clones and leaves out a portion. The sample gives 200,000 to 250,000 clones, approximately 61% of which show up once; approximately 0.5% is in the top ten. This sample stems from a study of CD8+ T cells in alopecia areata. Study at large: Treated patients were dosed with oral tofacitinib, taking 5 to 10 mg twice daily. A 6-month off-drug phase came after tofacitinib, which had lasted 6 to 18 months. Overall study findings and caveats: With patients, TCR sharing proved less clear than in mice, a difference possibly related to HLA.

CD4+ and CD8+ T cells were sorted from PBMCs stained for CD3, CD4 and CD8. The sample here was CD4+ T cells sorted from blood, taken at week 0. This chain joins TRBV30 and TRBJ1-2; D not resolved. The origin of this receptor is a human donor with alopecia areata. The DNA for the CDR3 is TGTGCCTGGAGCCTAACAGCGACTCATCCCCAGGCGGGCTATGGCTACACCTTC. It translates to CAWSLTATHPQAGYGYTF.